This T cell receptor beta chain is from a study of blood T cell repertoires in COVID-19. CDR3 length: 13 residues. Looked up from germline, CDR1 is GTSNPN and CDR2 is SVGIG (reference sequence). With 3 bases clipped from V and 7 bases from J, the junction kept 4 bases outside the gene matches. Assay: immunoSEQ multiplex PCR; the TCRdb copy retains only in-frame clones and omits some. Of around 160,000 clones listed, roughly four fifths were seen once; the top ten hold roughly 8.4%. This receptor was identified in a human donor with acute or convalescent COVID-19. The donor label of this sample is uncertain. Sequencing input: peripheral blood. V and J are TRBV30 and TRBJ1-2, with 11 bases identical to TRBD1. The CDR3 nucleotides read TGTGCCTGGAGAGGACAGGGGGCATCTGGCTACACCTTC. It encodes CAWRGQGASGYTF.